Shown below are 2 T cell receptor beta chains from a single sample sequenced in a study of monozygotic twins with cystic fibrosis. The method was immunoSEQ multiplex PCR; TCRdb's version includes in-frame clones alone and lacks a portion of them. The sample records just under 20,000 clones, 91% being singletons. The sample was blood. The receptors come from a girl aged 2-15 years with cystic fibrosis.

V is TRBV19 and J is TRBJ1-1, with D unresolved. Germline assignment: CDR1 LNHDA and CDR2 SQIVND (reference sequence). Trimming took off 2 bases at V and 7 bases at J, with 8 bases between the two ends. There are 12 residues in the CDR3. CDR3 residues: CASSIKGGEAFF. CDR3 in DNA: TGTGCCAGTAGTATAAAAGGCGGTGAAGCTTTCTTT.

This clone showed up just a few times. V and J are TRBV21-1 and TRBJ1-1; TRBD1 reflects the table's D call only, with no check against the DNA. TRBV21-1 is assigned pseudogene status. The CDR3 is 13 amino acids. The CDR3: CASSNPPGAEAFF. The CDR3 DNA sequence: TGTGCCAGCAGCAATCCCCCAGGGGCTGAAGCTTTCTTT.